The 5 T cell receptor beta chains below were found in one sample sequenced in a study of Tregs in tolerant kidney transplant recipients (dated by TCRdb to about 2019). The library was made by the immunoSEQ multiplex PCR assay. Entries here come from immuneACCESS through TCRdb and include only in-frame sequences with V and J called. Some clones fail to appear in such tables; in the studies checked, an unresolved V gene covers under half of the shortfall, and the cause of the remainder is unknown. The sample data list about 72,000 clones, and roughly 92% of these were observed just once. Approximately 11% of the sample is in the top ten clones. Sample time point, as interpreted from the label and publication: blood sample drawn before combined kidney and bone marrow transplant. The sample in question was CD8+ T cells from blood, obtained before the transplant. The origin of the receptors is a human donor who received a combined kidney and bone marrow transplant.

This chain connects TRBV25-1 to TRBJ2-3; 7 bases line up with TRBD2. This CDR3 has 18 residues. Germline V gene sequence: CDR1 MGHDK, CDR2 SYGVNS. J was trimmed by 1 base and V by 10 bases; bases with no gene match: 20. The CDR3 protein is CANKCGVAGVFCTDTQYF. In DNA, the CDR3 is TGTGCCAACAAATGTGGGGTAGCGGGCGTCTTTTGCACAGATACGCAGTATTTT.

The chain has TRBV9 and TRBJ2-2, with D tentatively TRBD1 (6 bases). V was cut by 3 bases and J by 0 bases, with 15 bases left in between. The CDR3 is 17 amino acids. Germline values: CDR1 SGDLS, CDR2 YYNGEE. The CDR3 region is CASSGGFSGANTGELFF. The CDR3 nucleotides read TGTGCCAGCAGCGGGGGGTTCTCAGGGGCGAACACCGGGGAGCTGTTTTTT. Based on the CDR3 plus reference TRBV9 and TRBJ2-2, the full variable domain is DSGVTQTPKHLITATGQRVTLRCSPRSGDLSVYWYQQSLDQGLQFLIQYYNGEERAKGNILERFSAQQFPDLHSELNLSSLELGDSALYFCASSGGFSGANTGELFFGEGSRLTVL.

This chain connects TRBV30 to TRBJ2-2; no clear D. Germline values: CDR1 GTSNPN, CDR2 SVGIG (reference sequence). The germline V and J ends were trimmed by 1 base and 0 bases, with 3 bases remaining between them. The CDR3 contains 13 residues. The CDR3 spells CAWSAANTGELFF. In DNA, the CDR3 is TGTGCCTGGAGTGCAGCGAACACCGGGGAGCTGTTTTTT.

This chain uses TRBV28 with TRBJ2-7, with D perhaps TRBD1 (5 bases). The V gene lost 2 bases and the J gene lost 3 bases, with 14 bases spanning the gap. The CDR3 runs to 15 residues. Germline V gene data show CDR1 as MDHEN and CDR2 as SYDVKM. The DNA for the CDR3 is TGTGCCAGCAGTTTAAAAAGGTACAGGTACTACGAGCAGTACTTC. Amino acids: CASSLKRYRYYEQYF.

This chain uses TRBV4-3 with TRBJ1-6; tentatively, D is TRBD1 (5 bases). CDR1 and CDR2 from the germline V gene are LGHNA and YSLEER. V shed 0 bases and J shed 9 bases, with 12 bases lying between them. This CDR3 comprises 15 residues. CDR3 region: CASSQDRGGFSPLHF. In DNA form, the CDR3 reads TGCGCCAGCAGCCAAGACCGGGGGGGGTTTTCACCCCTCCACTTT.